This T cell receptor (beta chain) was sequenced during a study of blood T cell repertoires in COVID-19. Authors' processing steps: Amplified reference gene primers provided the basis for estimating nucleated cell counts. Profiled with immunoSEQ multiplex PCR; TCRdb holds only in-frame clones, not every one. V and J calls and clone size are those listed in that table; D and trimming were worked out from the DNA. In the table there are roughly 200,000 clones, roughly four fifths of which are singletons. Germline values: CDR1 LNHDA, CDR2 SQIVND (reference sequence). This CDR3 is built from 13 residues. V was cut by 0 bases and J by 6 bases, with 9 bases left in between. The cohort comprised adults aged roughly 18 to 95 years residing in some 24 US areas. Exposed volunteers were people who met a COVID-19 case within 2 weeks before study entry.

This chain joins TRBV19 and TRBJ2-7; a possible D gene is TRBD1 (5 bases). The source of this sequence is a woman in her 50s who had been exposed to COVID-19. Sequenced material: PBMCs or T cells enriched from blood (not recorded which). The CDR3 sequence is CASSIDRTTEQYF. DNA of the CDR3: TGTGCCAGTAGTATAGATCGGACAACCGAGCAGTACTTC.